What follows is one T cell receptor beta chain and its context. Antigen: not known. Donors were systemically healthy Caucasian individuals from Russia aged roughly 6 to 95 years. The data were taken from a study of blood T cells in healthy people across ages. Trimming took 1 base from V and 3 from J, leaving 12 bases between them. Per the germline V gene, CDR1 is LGHNA and CDR2 is YNFKEQ. This CDR3 comprises 16 residues. Broader study findings: Because donor CMV status was unknown, expanded clonotype changes were possibly confounded. Long-lived donors carried more naive CD4+ cells and greater diversity than aged donors.

Next came a second PCR, run for about 7 to 12 cycles, which used a sample-barcoded 5' primer along with a J-beta primer mix. Every cDNA molecule bore a tag from a template-switch adaptor containing 12 random nucleotides. MiXCR, applied by TCRdb to the 5' RACE reads, yields one record per CDR3 protein. The table records over 950,000 distinct CDR3 sequences, around two fifths of them present only once. The genes are TRBV4-2 and TRBJ1-4; TRBD1 is a possible D gene (6 bases). Material for sequencing was blood. This TCR was sampled from a man aged 18 to 29 in good health. For the CDR3, the DNA is TGTGCCAGCAGCCAAGCAGTACAGGGACCTAATGAAAAACTGTTTTTT. This sequence encodes CASSQAVQGPNEKLFF.